This T cell receptor (delta chain) was retrieved from a study of gamma-delta chains in newborns, infants, children. The V gene end was trimmed by 0 bases and the J gene end by 0 bases; junction bases not matched to a gene: 17. CDR3 length equals 22 residues. Germline V gives CDR1 TSWWSYY, CDR2 QGS. By share of the sample, this clone is medium-sized. TCRdb re-called clones from the reads via CATT. The sample carries 7,500 to 10,000 delta-chain clones, about 1.5% recorded once. This chain links TRDV1 with TRDJ1; TRDD3 agrees at 12 bases. The sample comprised blood. The sequence came from a child who was a newborn, infant or young child, either healthy, febrile or measles-vaccinated (not recorded which). Here the CDR3 DNA reads TGTGCTCTTGGGGAACTATCCCCTATTGCCTGGGGGATACGACAGTACACCGATAAACTCATCTTT. It specifies CALGELSPIAWGIRQYTDKLIF.